Shown below are 31 T cell receptor beta chains from a single sample sequenced in a study of CD8+CD57+ T cells in acquired aplastic anemia. Genomic DNA constituted the template upon which TCR beta VDJ and CDR3 profiling was performed. MiXCR was run by TCRdb on the reads, yielding one entry per CDR3 protein. The table records a few hundred thousand distinct CDR3 sequences, roughly half of them present only once. The sequencing sample was made of sorted CD4+, CD8+, or CD8+CD57+ T cells (not recorded which) from PBMCs. The receptor source for this set is a human donor with severe aplastic anemia or a healthy control (not recorded which).

The J gene is TRBJ2-3, the V gene TRBV5-1; TRBD2 agrees at 9 bases. Germline V gene sequence: CDR1 SGHRS, CDR2 YFSETQ. V lost 0 bases to trimming and J lost 0 bases; unmatched junction nucleotides: 5. There are 17 residues in the CDR3. This CDR3 reads CASSLEGLAKSTDTQYF. Here the CDR3 DNA reads TGCGCCAGCAGCTTGGAGGGACTAGCCAAGAGCACAGATACGCAGTATTTT.

This clonotype showed up many times. V gene TRBV20-1 combines with J gene TRBJ2-3; possibly TRBD1 for D (6 bases). CDR1 and CDR2 (germline): DFQATT, SNEGSKA (reference sequence). V was pared by 3 bases and J by 3 bases, with 7 bases between. The CDR3 has 12 residues. CDR3 sequence: CSASGQTDTQYF. The CDR3 DNA follows: TGCAGTGCTAGCGGACAGACAGATACGCAGTATTTT.

This clonotype was seen at least ten times. The genes are TRBV5-1 and TRBJ1-6, with a possible D match to TRBD1 (5 bases). Looked up from germline, CDR1 is SGHRS and CDR2 is YFSETQ. The CDR3 spans 14 residues. Trimming left V 3 bases short and J 8 bases short, with 12 bases between. The CDR3 nucleotides read TGCGCCAGCAGCTGGGGCGGGGCCGATTCACCCCTCCACTTT. It codes for CASSWGGADSPLHF.

This chain links TRBV19 with TRBJ2-2, with D perhaps TRBD1 or TRBD2 (5 bases each). Trimming pared 3 bases from V and 0 bases from J, leaving 8 bases between. The germline V gene encodes CDR1 LNHDA and CDR2 SQIVND (reference sequence). This CDR3 contains 15 residues. The CDR3 DNA sequence: TGTGCCAGTAGTATGGGGGTTACGAACACCGGGGAGCTGTTTTTT. Amino acid sequence: CASSMGVTNTGELFF.

Concerning this clonotype itself: A much bigger clone sits one base away, suggesting this may be a read error. This sequence joins TRBV6-1 and TRBJ2-3, with TRBD2 matching 9 bases. Germline V gene sequence: CDR1 MNHNS, CDR2 SASEGT. The CDR3 extends over 17 amino acids. The CDR3 loop reads CAGSYGLAGGSTDTQYF. The CDR3 nucleotides read TGTGCCGGCAGTTACGGGTTGGCGGGGGGGTCCACAGATACGCAGTATTTT.

In DNA form, the CDR3 reads TGTGCCAGCAGTGATCGAACAGGGGATGAAAAACTGTTTTTT. Translated, it gives CASSDRTGDEKLFF. The chain links TRBV2 to TRBJ1-4; 7 nucleotides align to TRBD1. Germline CDR1 and CDR2: SNHLY and FYNNEI. V gave up 3 bases and J gave up 6 bases; unmatched junction bases: 4. This CDR3 is built from 14 residues.

This clonotype was detected ten times or more. This chain links TRBV20-1 with TRBJ2-5; no definite D call. The CDR3 sequence is 12 residues long. V was shortened by 1 base and J by 5 bases, with 8 bases between the two germline ends. Germline CDR1 reads DFQATT; CDR2 reads SNEGSKA (reference sequence). CDR3 DNA: TGCAGTGCTAGAGTAAGGACGGAGACCCAGTACTTC. Translation gives CSARVRTETQYF.

CDR3 DNA sequence: TGTGCCAGCAGCTCTGGCTGGACAGGGTATCAGCCCCAGCATTTT. Translation: CASSSGWTGYQPQHF. The chain combines TRBV27 with TRBJ1-5; TRBD1 matches at 8 bases. The germline gives CDR1 MNHEY, CDR2 SMNVEV (reference sequence). Trimming took 6 bases from V and 5 from J; bases not matched to a gene: 9. The CDR3 extends over 15 amino acids.

At least ten counts were recorded for this clonotype. The rearrangement joins TRBV7-8 to TRBJ2-5; the D is unclear. The CDR3 loop spans 15 amino acids. Germline values: CDR1 SGHVS, CDR2 FQNEAQ. V lost 5 bases and J lost 4, with 17 bases in between. The CDR3 protein is CASSIHLGRLETQYF. The CDR3 nucleotides read TGTGCCAGCAGCATCCATTTGGGCCGTTTAGAGACCCAGTACTTC.

The chain is built from TRBV9 and TRBJ1-1; D not resolved. V lost 0 bases and J lost 0, with 15 bases in between. This CDR3 is built from 17 residues. Germline V lookup: CDR1 SGDLS, CDR2 YYNGEE. CDR3 DNA sequence: TGTGCCAGCAGCGTAGTATGGGCAGGCACGATGAACACTGAAGCTTTCTTT. It translates to CASSVVWAGTMNTEAFF.

This clonotype was counted between two and nine times. The DNA of the CDR3 is TGTGCCAGCAGTGTAGCGGGAGTAGGGAACAATGAGCAGTTCTTC. Translating it yields CASSVAGVGNNEQFF. The V and J genes are TRBV25-1 and TRBJ2-1; 9 bases agree with TRBD2. Germline V gene lookup returns CDR1 MGHDK and CDR2 SYGVNS. Trimming took 4 bases from V and 5 from J; bases not matched to a gene: 6. The CDR3 has 15 amino acids.

The CDR3 reads CASSAAGQGAGNTIYF. For the CDR3, the DNA is TGTGCCAGCAGTGCCGCTGGGCAGGGGGCTGGAAACACCATATATTTT. The rearrangement links TRBV25-1 to TRBJ1-3; 7 positions match TRBD1. The CDR3 totals 16 residues. Germline V gene data show CDR1 as MGHDK and CDR2 as SYGVNS. The V segment lost 4 bases and the J segment 2 bases; nucleotides outside the gene matches: 8.

This clonotype was picked up a small number of times. The V gene is TRBV25-1, the J gene TRBJ2-7, with D possibly being TRBD1 or TRBD2 (6 bases each). V was shortened by 8 bases and J by 9 bases, with 26 bases between the two germline ends. Germline lookup yields CDR1 MGHDK and CDR2 SYGVNS. This CDR3 has 15 residues. This CDR3 is CASLLRGQGVYRQYF. The CDR3 DNA reads TGTGCCAGCCTCCTCCGGGGGCAGGGCGTCTATCGGCAGTACTTC.

The rearrangement joins TRBV10-3 to TRBJ1-4; D call uncertain. The CDR3 has 11 amino acids. Trimming took off 3 bases at V and 9 bases at J, with 5 bases between the two ends. CDR1 is ENHRY, CDR2 SYGVKD, per germline. The DNA for the CDR3 is TGTGCCATCAGTGACGGACAAAAACTGTTTTTT. Residues: CAISDGQKLFF.

About this clonotype: One end of the junction fails to match germline, which may point to a read error. J is TRBJ2-1 and V is TRBV14, with D tentatively TRBD2 (6 bases). Per germline, CDR1 SGHDN and CDR2 FVKESK. This CDR3 has 14 residues. Here the CDR3 reads CASNQDRGSGEQFF. CDR3 DNA: TGTGCCAGCAACCAAGATCGAGGTAGCGGTGAGCAGTTCTTC.

This clonotype showed up just a few times. V gene TRBV3-1 combines with J gene TRBJ1-1, with 10 bases that match TRBD1. Trimming took 4 bases from V and 11 from J; bases not matched to a gene: 13. Germline V lookup: CDR1 LGHDT, CDR2 YNNKEL (reference sequence). The CDR3 totals 15 residues. CDR3 DNA: TGTGCCAGCAGCCGACAGGGGGCGCTTGGGATCGGTGCTTTCTTT. Translation: CASSRQGALGIGAFF. The whole variable domain, filled in from reference TRBV3-1 and TRBJ1-1, reads DTAVSQTPKYLVTQMGNDKSIKCEQNLGHDTMYWYKQDSKKFLKIMFSYNNKELIINETVPNRFSPKSPDKAHLNLHINSLELGDSAVYFCASSRQGALGIGAFFGQGTRLTVV.

This clonotype has a count of ten or more. CDR3 protein: CASSWTGDGNTIYF. The CDR3 region has the DNA TGCGCCAGCAGCTGGACAGGGGACGGAAACACCATATATTTT. V gene TRBV5-1 combines with J gene TRBJ1-3; TRBD1 aligns across 9 bases. V shed 3 bases and J 4 bases; nucleotides not matched to a gene: 2. This CDR3 comprises 14 residues. The germline CDR1 and CDR2 sequences are SGHRS and YFSETQ. The variable domain in full, completed from reference TRBV5-1 and TRBJ1-3, reads KAGVTQTPRYLIKTRGQQVTLSCSPISGHRSVSWYQQTPGQGLQFLFEYFSETQRNKGNFPGRFSGRQFSNSRSEMNVSTLELGDSALYLCASSWTGDGNTIYFGEGSWLTVV.

The chain joins TRBV2 to TRBJ2-1; 8 nucleotides align to TRBD2. CDR1 is SNHLY and CDR2 is FYNNEI in the germline V gene. The CDR3 has 15 amino acids. Trimming took 6 bases from V and 10 from J; bases not matched to a gene: 14. The CDR3: CASSAPGLGGWEQFF. As DNA, the CDR3 is TGTGCCAGCAGCGCCCCGGGACTAGGTGGCTGGGAGCAGTTCTTC.

This clonotype has ten or more counts. This chain connects TRBV25-1 to TRBJ2-1; D gene unclear. V was trimmed by 8 bases and J by 5 bases, leaving 4 bases between them. The CDR3 has 10 residues. CDR1 is MGHDK, CDR2 SYGVNS, per germline. The CDR3 loop reads CASGDNEQFF. The CDR3 region has the DNA TGTGCCAGCGGGGACAATGAGCAGTTCTTC.

CDR3 sequence (DNA): TGTGCCAGCAGAGGACAGTGTTATACTGAAGCTTTCTTT. Encoded protein: CASRGQCYTEAFF. This chain connects TRBV14 to TRBJ1-1, with a weak D call TRBD1 (6 bases). Germline assignment: CDR1 SGHDN and CDR2 FVKESK. The CDR3 runs 13 residues. The ends were cut back, 6 bases at V and 5 bases at J, with 13 bases in the middle.

This clonotype was seen a single time. The chain employs TRBV4-3 and TRBJ2-7, with D perhaps matching TRBD2 (5 bases). Germline CDR1 reads LGHNA; CDR2 reads YSLEER. The CDR3 has 13 residues. V was pared by 0 bases and J by 7 bases, with 10 bases between. This CDR3 is CASSQDGPGEQYF. CDR3 bases: TGCGCCAGCAGCCAAGATGGGCCGGGGGAGCAGTACTTC.

The V call is TRBV11-3, the J call TRBJ2-3, with 8 bases matching TRBD1. Unmatched junction bases numbered 12, after V lost 6 bases and J lost 1 base. Germline V gives CDR1 SGHNT, CDR2 YENEEA. The CDR3 contains 17 residues. The CDR3 bases are TGTGCCAGCAGTTCTAACAAGGACAGGGATGGCACAGATACGCAGTATTTT. Protein sequence: CASSSNKDRDGTDTQYF.

The chain uses TRBV9 and TRBJ2-7, with TRBD2 matching 13 bases. The germline CDR1 and CDR2 sequences are SGDLS and YYNGEE. The CDR3 length is 15 residues. V gave up 4 bases and J gave up 1 base; unmatched junction bases: 2. CDR3 amino acids: CASSKGLAGSYEQYF. As DNA, the CDR3 is TGTGCCAGCAGCAAGGGACTAGCGGGGTCCTACGAGCAGTACTTC.

Turning to this clonotype: Given the absence of the conserved phenylalanine or tryptophan at the CDR3 end, a read error is likely. The chain carries TRBV15 and TRBJ1-6; tentatively, D is TRBD1 (5 bases). V was shortened by 1 base and J by 9 bases, with 16 bases between the two germline ends. Germline values: CDR1 LNHNV, CDR2 YYDKDF (reference sequence). The CDR3 has 16 residues. The CDR3 loop reads CATSRGGLGGGSPLHL. CDR3 DNA: TGTGCCACCAGCAGAGGGGGCCTCGGGGGAGGTTCACCCCTCCACCTT.

This clonotype was counted between two and nine times. This may be a read error, as it is one base from a much larger clone. The chain joins TRBV5-8 to TRBJ2-3; D remains unclear. Germline V gives CDR1 SGHTS, CDR2 YDEGEE. The germline V and J ends were trimmed by 4 bases and 5 bases, with 5 bases remaining between them. The CDR3 has 11 amino acids. CDR3 protein: CASSQQDTQYF. The CDR3 DNA reads TGTGCCAGCAGCCAACAAGATACGCAGTATTTT.

This rearrangement joins TRBV12-3 or TRBV12-4 to TRBJ1-1, with a weak D call TRBD1 (5 bases). The CDR3 has 14 amino acids. Trimming shortened V by 7 bases and J by 4 bases, and 16 bases separated the two germline ends. In DNA form, the CDR3 reads TGTGCCAGCACCCTGAAGTTGGGGGGCACTGAAGCTTTCTTT. It is translated as CASTLKLGGTEAFF.

The rearrangement links TRBV15 to TRBJ2-1; 10 bases fit TRBD1. The CDR3 has 17 amino acids. Germline CDR1 reads LNHNV; CDR2 reads YYDKDF (reference sequence). The V and J ends lost 4 bases and 1 base, in that order; junction bases with no gene match: 7. The CDR3 nucleotides are TGTGCCACCAGCAAGGACAGGGGGACTGTGTCCTACAATGAGCAGTTCTTC. Amino acid sequence: CATSKDRGTVSYNEQFF.

A word on this clonotype: At one of its ends the junction is not consistent with the germline gene, which may arise from a read error. This rearrangement joins TRBV7-8 to TRBJ2-1, with TRBD2 matching 10 bases. The germline CDR1 and CDR2 sequences are SGHVS and FQNEAQ. This CDR3 spans 17 amino acids. Here the CDR3 reads CASSLVLGAGGPNDQFF. The DNA for the CDR3 is TGTGCCAGCAGCCTAGTTTTAGGAGCGGGGGGGCCGAATGATCAGTTCTTC.

The V gene is TRBV7-2, the J gene TRBJ2-2; D is uncertain. Trimming left V 4 bases short and J 5 bases short, with 8 bases between. This CDR3 has 13 residues. Germline V gene sequence: CDR1 SGHTA, CDR2 FQGNSA. The CDR3 protein is CASSSDLTGELFF. The CDR3 DNA follows: TGTGCCAGCAGCTCCGACCTAACCGGGGAGCTGTTTTTT.

V is TRBV7-8 and J is TRBJ2-5; TRBD2 matches at 9 bases. CDR1 SGHVS and CDR2 FQNEAQ come from the germline V gene. The CDR3 is made up of 14 amino acids. Trimming took 9 bases from V and 2 from J; bases not matched to a gene: 7. CDR3 DNA: TGTGCCAGTAGTATGACTAGCGGACAAGAGACCCAGTACTTC. Translated, it gives CASSMTSGQETQYF.

This clonotype was detected ten times or more. The V gene is TRBV7-9, the J gene TRBJ1-4, with 9 positions matching TRBD1. Germline V gives CDR1 SEHNR, CDR2 FQNEAQ (reference sequence). This CDR3 is 14 amino acids long. Germline trimming cut 5 bases from V and 8 bases from J; bases unmatched to any gene: 6. CDR3 protein: CASSPQGAGEKLFF. CDR3 bases: TGTGCCAGCAGCCCACAGGGGGCGGGGGAAAAACTGTTTTTT.